These T cell receptor beta chains were read from a single sample in a study of cytomegalovirus exposure and HLA in healthy donors. This table comes from immunoSEQ multiplex PCR, and its TCRdb copy is limited to in-frame clones, with some not included. The sample includes about 120,000 clones, more than 60% of them seen just once. The material sequenced was PBMCs. Receptors originate from a woman in her thirties or forties in good health and CMV-seronegative. Both conserved end residues are part of each CDR3. The order of the fields is CDR3 length, J gene, V gene, CDR3 protein.

>14|TRBJ2-7|TRBV23-1
CASSQWHITYEQYF
>15|TRBJ2-1|TRBV7-2
CASSWGLAANNEQFF
>17|TRBJ1-4|TRBV4-3
CASSQESRAGKGEKLFF
>15|TRBJ2-5|TRBV5-6
CASSLELAGVETQYF
>19|TRBJ2-2|TRBV4-3
CASSQGRGRDLAGTGELFF
>15|TRBJ2-7|TRBV19
CASSTGTGGGYEQYF
>13|TRBJ2-7|TRBV29-1
CSVEVGTGGEQYF
>16|TRBJ1-2|TRBV4-1
CASSRDSGLANYGYTF
>14|TRBJ2-7|TRBV13
CASSSIRSVGEQYF
>15|TRBJ1-3|TRBV10-3
CAISESRPRGDTIYF
>15|TRBJ1-1|TRBV11-2
CASSPSRAIGTEAFF
>16|TRBJ2-2|TRBV4-1
CASSLTTAGAGGELFF
>16|TRBJ1-2|TRBV6-6
CASSYVGAGRAYGYTF
>16|TRBJ2-7|TRBV5-1
CASSSTIMTGGDEQYF
>12|TRBJ2-1|TRBV30
CAWSSYSGEQFF
>19|TRBJ2-3|TRBV4-3
CASSQGLGTSGGRTDTQYF
>12|TRBJ2-5|TRBV5-4
CASGRARETQYF
>16|TRBJ1-2|TRBV19
CASSIVGDTGAGGYTF
>18|TRBJ2-1|TRBV2
CASSPGTSGRGWGNEQFF
>15|TRBJ2-7|TRBV7-2
CASSMGLREWGEQYF
>12|TRBJ1-1|TRBV6-6
CASSEPQGGAFF
>16|TRBJ2-7|TRBV7-7
CASSPLRGRGGGEQYF
>15|TRBJ1-4|TRBV6-1
CASRGGSTTNEKLFF
>17|TRBJ2-5|TRBV5-1
CASSSGLAGGIQETQYF
>14|TRBJ1-1|TRBV6-5
CASSPQTMNTEAFF
>16|TRBJ2-1|TRBV4-2
CASSQEAGGSYNEQFF